This is a list of T cell receptor beta chains from one sample in a study of metastatic and nonmetastatic thyroid tumors. TCRdb reanalyzed the PCR reads with MiXCR. In the table there are approximately 13,000 clones, approximately 20% of which are singletons. The sequenced material came from adjacent normal tissue. These receptors all stem from a female donor with papillary thyroid cancer or a benign thyroid nodule (not recorded which). Some clones in this sample may be carry-over from other donors' samples. Both conserved end residues are part of each CDR3. D genes are given only for firm matches. The size field is filled for only some rows; it gives once, few, many or a size class.

clone size: few
V gene: TRBV25-1
D gene: NA
CDR3 length: 16
J gene: TRBJ1-6
CDR3 protein: CASSDGTVRYNSPLHF

clone size: medium-sized
V gene: TRBV6-1
D gene: TRBD1
CDR3 length: 14
J gene: TRBJ2-1
CDR3 protein: CASNRGTGKNEQFF

clone size: few
V gene: TRBV6-1
D gene: NA
CDR3 length: 12
J gene: TRBJ1-5
CDR3 protein: CASRQGNQPQHF

clone size: medium-sized
V gene: TRBV2
D gene: TRBD2
CDR3 length: 17
J gene: TRBJ2-2
CDR3 protein: CASSAGLGDRGTGELFF

clone size: medium-sized
V gene: TRBV6-1
D gene: NA
CDR3 length: 13
J gene: TRBJ2-7
CDR3 protein: CASSLGPTYEQYF

clone size: many
V gene: TRBV7-2
D gene: TRBD2
CDR3 length: 14
J gene: TRBJ2-5
CDR3 protein: CASSFGTNSGTQYF

clone size: NA
V gene: TRBV20-1
D gene: TRBD1
CDR3 length: 13
J gene: TRBJ1-2
CDR3 protein: CSAMDRAPYGYTF

clone size: NA
V gene: TRBV2
D gene: TRBD1
CDR3 length: 16
J gene: TRBJ1-2
CDR3 protein: CASRAPGQAINYGYTF

clone size: NA
V gene: TRBV7-3
D gene: TRBD2
CDR3 length: 16
J gene: TRBJ2-3
CDR3 protein: CASSLQAAGGADTQYF

clone size: NA
V gene: TRBV2
D gene: TRBD2
CDR3 length: 14
J gene: TRBJ2-5
CDR3 protein: CASSVPSGQETQYF

clone size: NA
V gene: TRBV9
D gene: TRBD1
CDR3 length: 13
J gene: TRBJ1-2
CDR3 protein: CASSPGTGYGYTF

clone size: few
V gene: TRBV20-1
D gene: NA
CDR3 length: 12
J gene: TRBJ1-5
CDR3 protein: CSARGRGTPQHF

clone size: NA
V gene: TRBV2
D gene: NA
CDR3 length: 14
J gene: TRBJ2-5
CDR3 protein: CASSEWGGQDTQYF

clone size: NA
V gene: TRBV6-1
D gene: NA
CDR3 length: 13
J gene: TRBJ2-6
CDR3 protein: CASSDLGGNVLTF

clone size: NA
V gene: TRBV6-1
D gene: TRBD1
CDR3 length: 16
J gene: TRBJ2-3
CDR3 protein: CASSELDRGRGDTQYF

clone size: many
V gene: TRBV20-1
D gene: NA
CDR3 length: 15
J gene: TRBJ2-7
CDR3 protein: CSATRDSLSPYEQYF